These 4 T cell receptor beta chains originate from one sample sequenced in a study of T cell responses to AZD1222 COVID-19 vaccine (dated by TCRdb to the early 2020s). The library was produced with the immunoSEQ multiplex PCR assay. TCRdb took this table from immuneACCESS and kept in-frame rearrangements with V and J called. Such tables lack part of the clones; where checked against another copy, unresolved V genes explain under half of the gap, and the rest is unexplained. The sample table records under 200,000 clones; around 92% of these occur just once. The ten largest clones represent less than 1.5% of the sample. The sample's time point, from its label and the paper: baseline before first vaccination. The sequenced sample was peripheral blood, obtained on day 0 of AZD1222 vaccination. The source of these receptors is an adult in good health.

The V call is TRBV2, the J call TRBJ1-3; 7 bases are shared with TRBD1. Unmatched junction bases numbered 0, after V lost 6 bases and J lost 4 bases. CDR1 and CDR2 from the germline V gene are SNHLY and FYNNEI. This CDR3 comprises 12 residues. CDR3 coding DNA: TGTGCCAGCAGGGACAGGGGAAACACCATATATTTT. This encodes CASRDRGNTIYF.

This clone occurred once. This chain links TRBV25-1 with TRBJ1-5; 8 bases are a match to TRBD1. This CDR3 has 13 amino acids. In germline, CDR1 is MGHDK, CDR2 SYGVNS. V lost 6 bases and J lost 5; bases outside the gene matches: 3. CDR3 region: CASRDREDQPQHF. The CDR3 DNA reads as TGTGCCAGCAGGGACAGGGAAGATCAGCCCCAGCATTTT.

The chain joins TRBV27 to TRBJ1-5, with D uncertain. The CDR3 contains 15 residues. V gave up 0 bases and J gave up 0 bases, with 6 bases separating them. The V gene's germline CDR1 is MNHEY and CDR2 SMNVEV (reference sequence). The CDR3 region has the DNA TGTGCCAGCAGTTTATCCCTCGGTAGCAATCAGCCCCAGCATTTT. It codes for CASSLSLGSNQPQHF.

This rearrangement joins TRBV7-2 to TRBJ2-2; D is undetermined. Germline loops: CDR1 SGHTA, CDR2 FQGNSA. V lost 5 bases and J 9 bases, leaving 16 bases between the germline ends. This CDR3 spans 14 amino acids. The CDR3 spells CASSPAASIRELFF. The CDR3, as DNA: TGTGCCAGCAGCCCGGCGGCGAGCATACGGGAGCTGTTTTTT.